Listed here are 13 T cell receptor beta chains from one sample, sequenced in a study of T-cell memory formation after mild COVID-19. TCRdb re-called the 5' RACE reads through MiXCR, storing one row per CDR3 protein. The sample consists of about 400,000 distinct CDR3 sequences, around a quarter of them appearing once. The specimen sequenced was PBMCs or a T cell subset sorted from them (not recorded which). The receptors were gathered from an adult woman who had mild COVID-19 (a few samples of this study predate the infection). Cell type and time point are not known.

This clonotype was counted only a few times. This sequence joins TRBV12-3 or TRBV12-4 and TRBJ2-1; 10 bases fit TRBD2. The CDR3 is 15 amino acids. V shed 7 bases, J shed 7 bases, and the junction held 10 bases outside the gene matches. CDR3 coding DNA: TGTGCCAGCAACCCTCTAGCGGGAGTTTTAAATGAGCAGTTCTTC. Amino acids: CASNPLAGVLNEQFF.

This clonotype was counted only a few times. J is TRBJ2-1 and V is TRBV7-9, with TRBD2 identical over 11 bases. This CDR3 region has 16 residues. V shed 4 bases, J shed 4 bases, and the junction held 6 bases outside the gene matches. Germline V gene sequence: CDR1 SEHNR, CDR2 FQNEAQ (reference sequence). The CDR3 DNA is TGTGCCAGCAGCTCTAGCGGGAGGCTGTCGTACAATGAGCAGTTCTTC. It encodes CASSSSGRLSYNEQFF.

This clonotype has more than one count but fewer than ten. This chain uses TRBV9 with TRBJ1-2; D gene unclear. The germline V and J ends were trimmed by 4 bases and 7 bases, with 14 bases remaining between them. Germline CDR1 and CDR2: SGDLS and YYNGEE. This CDR3 has 13 amino acids. The CDR3: CASSPRSSVGYTF. DNA for the CDR3: TGTGCCAGCAGCCCCCGGTCGAGCGTTGGCTACACCTTC.

This clonotype was counted many times. J is TRBJ1-1 and V is TRBV11-3, with D perhaps TRBD1 (6 bases). Germline loops: CDR1 SGHNT, CDR2 YENEEA. Trimming shortened V by 5 bases and J by 5 bases, and 12 bases separated the two germline ends. The CDR3 loop spans 13 amino acids. CDR3 DNA sequence: TGTGCCAGCAGCCGGGGGGCAGGGACTGAAGCTTTCTTT. It translates to CASSRGAGTEAFF.

The chain employs TRBV6-1 and TRBJ2-7; the match to TRBD2 covers 10 bases. V lost 9 bases to trimming and J lost 1 base; unmatched junction nucleotides: 9. Germline values: CDR1 MNHNS, CDR2 SASEGT. The CDR3 runs 15 residues. CDR3 loop: CASGTLAGGSYEQYF. The CDR3 DNA is TGTGCCAGTGGGACCTTAGCGGGAGGATCCTACGAGCAGTACTTC.

V and J are TRBV12-3 or TRBV12-4 and TRBJ1-2; D is uncertain. The CDR3 consists of 13 residues. V was cut by 1 base and J by 7 bases, with 10 bases left in between. The CDR3 reads CASSLDSGFGYTF. Written as DNA, the CDR3 is TGTGCCAGCAGTTTAGATAGTGGGTTTGGCTACACCTTC.

This clonotype was found a few times. The rearrangement links TRBV6-1 to TRBJ2-2; 12 nucleotides agree with TRBD2. V dropped 2 bases and J dropped 3; count of bases not matched to a gene: 4. This CDR3 is built from 17 residues. Germline CDR1 and CDR2: MNHNS and SASEGT. This CDR3 reads CASSETSGGHYTGELFF. CDR3 nucleotide sequence: TGTGCCAGCAGTGAAACTAGCGGGGGGCATTACACCGGGGAGCTGTTTTTT.

This clonotype appeared many times. The CDR3 sequence: CASRIGWTEAFF. CDR3 DNA sequence: TGTGCCAGCAGAATTGGGTGGACTGAAGCTTTCTTT. The genes are TRBV12-3 or TRBV12-4 and TRBJ1-1; D remains ambiguous. With 6 bases removed from V and 5 bases from J, the gap between germline ends came to 10 bases. This CDR3 has 12 residues.

The table lists this clonotype with a few counts. The chain joins TRBV20-1 to TRBJ2-5; 9 bases map to TRBD2. The CDR3 has 16 amino acids. J was trimmed by 0 bases and V by 3 bases; bases with no gene match: 8. Looked up from germline, CDR1 is DFQATT and CDR2 is SNEGSKA (reference sequence). The CDR3 spells CSARPSGEYYQETQYF. The CDR3 DNA is TGCAGTGCTAGGCCTAGCGGGGAGTACTACCAAGAGACCCAGTACTTC.

The sample holds many counts of this clonotype. The genes are TRBV11-2 and TRBJ2-7; D possibly uses TRBD1 or TRBD2 (5 bases each). CDR1 and CDR2 from the germline V gene are SGHAT and FQNNGV. The CDR3 covers 15 residues. V gave up 3 bases and J gave up 4 bases, with 16 bases separating them. The CDR3 protein is CASSFAPGPQYEQYF. The DNA of the CDR3 is TGTGCCAGCAGCTTCGCCCCGGGGCCACAATACGAGCAGTACTTC. The whole variable domain, remainder taken from reference TRBV11-2 and TRBJ2-7, is EAGVAQSPRYKIIEKRQSVAFWCNPISGHATLYWYQQILGQGPKLLIQFQNNGVVDDSQLPKDRFSAERLKGVDSTLKIQPAKLEDSAVYLCASSFAPGPQYEQYFGPGTRLTVT.

The CDR3 spells CSAQRGQFVYEQYF. The CDR3, as DNA: TGCAGTGCACAGAGGGGTCAGTTTGTCTACGAGCAGTACTTC. V usage is TRBV20-1 and J usage is TRBJ2-7; perhaps D is TRBD1 or TRBD2 (5 bases each). The V and J ends lost 6 bases and 3 bases respectively, with 18 bases between them. This CDR3 is 14 amino acids long. Germline V gene data show CDR1 as DFQATT and CDR2 as SNEGSKA (reference sequence).

This clonotype was counted many times. The rearrangement links TRBV24-1 to TRBJ2-5; D is unclear. V was clipped by 3 bases and J by 5 bases, with 12 bases between them. The V gene's germline CDR1 is KGHDR and CDR2 SFDVKD. The CDR3 extends over 14 amino acids. The CDR3 nucleotides read TGTGCCACCAGTGATCTCGGTCCAGGCGAGACCCAGTACTTC. Its translation: CATSDLGPGETQYF.

This clonotype appeared a few times. V is TRBV6-6 and J is TRBJ1-5; unclear D gene. This CDR3 comprises 12 residues. The V gene's germline CDR1 is MNHNY and CDR2 SVGAGI (reference sequence). The V end lost 7 bases, the J end lost 0 bases, and 4 bases lay between the germline ends. CDR3 residues: CASMGSNQPQHF. Written as DNA, the CDR3 is TGTGCCAGCATGGGTAGCAATCAGCCCCAGCATTTT.